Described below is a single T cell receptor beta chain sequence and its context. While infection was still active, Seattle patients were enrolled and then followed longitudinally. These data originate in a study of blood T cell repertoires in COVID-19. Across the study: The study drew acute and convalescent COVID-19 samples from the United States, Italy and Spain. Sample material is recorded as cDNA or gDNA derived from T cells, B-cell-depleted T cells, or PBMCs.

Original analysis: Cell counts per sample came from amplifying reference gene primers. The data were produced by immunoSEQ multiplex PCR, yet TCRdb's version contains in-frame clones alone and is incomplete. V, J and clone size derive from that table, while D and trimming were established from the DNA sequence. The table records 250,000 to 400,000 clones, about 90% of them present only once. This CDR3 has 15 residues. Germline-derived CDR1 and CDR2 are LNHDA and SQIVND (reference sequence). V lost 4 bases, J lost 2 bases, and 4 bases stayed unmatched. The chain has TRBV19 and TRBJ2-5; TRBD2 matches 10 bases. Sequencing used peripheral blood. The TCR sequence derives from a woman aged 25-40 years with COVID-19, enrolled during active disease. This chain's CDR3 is CASSTLAGLQETQYF. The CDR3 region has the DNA TGTGCCAGTAGTACACTAGCGGGGCTACAAGAGACCCAGTACTTC. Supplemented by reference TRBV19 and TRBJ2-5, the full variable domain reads DGGITQSPKYLFRKEGQNVTLSCEQNLNHDAMYWYRQDPGQGLRLIYYSQIVNDFQKGDIAEGYSVSREKKESFPLTVTSAQKNPTAFYLCASSTLAGLQETQYFGPGTRLLVL.